The 8 T cell receptor beta chains below all came from one sample that was sequenced in a study of beta chain features in type 1 diabetes. Expressed TCRB transcripts were sequenced because the entire RNA isolate underwent reverse transcription. Generated by immunoSEQ multiplex PCR, the TCRdb table keeps only in-frame clones and is missing some. The repertoire includes about 180,000 clones, approximately 13% of them detected once, and about 0.58% sits in the top ten. What was sequenced was central memory CD4+ T cells from blood. These receptors originate from a woman aged 18-35 years in good health.

In this sample, this clone turned up a few times. This rearrangement joins TRBV27 to TRBJ1-5, with D unclear. With 1 base removed from V and 6 bases from J, the gap between germline ends came to 16 bases. The CDR3 is 16 residues long. Germline assignment: CDR1 MNHEY and CDR2 SMNVEV (reference sequence). The DNA of the CDR3 is TGTGCCAGCAGTTTATGGGCCCGGGGTGCGGCTCAGCCCCAGCATTTT. Its translation: CASSLWARGAAQPQHF.

The sample holds a few counts of this clone. V is TRBV30 and J is TRBJ1-1, with 9 bases lining up with TRBD1. CDR1 and CDR2 (germline): GTSNPN, SVGIG (reference sequence). There are 15 residues in the CDR3. V was clipped by 0 bases and J by 6 bases; unmatched bases: 8. CDR3 in amino acids: CAWSVLGQGNPEAFF. CDR3 DNA: TGTGCCTGGAGTGTCCTGGGACAGGGTAACCCTGAAGCTTTCTTT.

In regard to this clone: This specimen includes other DNA sequences encoding the same CDR3. The chain links TRBV29-1 to TRBJ1-3, with 10 bases fitting TRBD1. There are 13 residues in the CDR3. The germline V gene has CDR1 SQVTM and CDR2 ANQGSEA. The CDR3: CGGGQGSGNTIYF. The CDR3 coding sequence is TGCGGAGGGGGACAGGGGTCTGGAAACACCATATATTTT. The full variable domain, with the rest looked up from reference TRBV29-1 and TRBJ1-3, is SAVISQKPSRDICQRGTSLTIQCQVDSQVTMMFWYRQQPGQSLTLIATANQGSEATYESGFVIDKFPISRPNLTFSTLTVSNMSPEDSSIYLCGGGQGSGNTIYFGEGSWLTVV.

This clone has only a few counts. This chain uses TRBV11-3 with TRBJ2-2; possible D gene TRBD2, 5 bases. This CDR3 is 18 amino acids long. Trimming took off 3 bases at V and 0 bases at J, with 17 bases between the two ends. Looked up from germline, CDR1 is SGHNT and CDR2 is YENEEA. Here the CDR3 DNA reads TGTGCCAGCAGCTTTTCTCAGTTGGGGAGCCCGAACACCGGGGAGCTGTTTTTT. Amino acid sequence: CASSFSQLGSPNTGELFF.

This chain links TRBV11-2 with TRBJ2-7, with 7 bases that match TRBD1. There are 14 residues in the CDR3. CDR1 and CDR2 (germline): SGHAT, FQNNGV. The junction had 6 bases not matched to a gene; V was cut back by 5 bases and J by 2 bases. For the CDR3, the DNA is TGTGCCAGCAGCGCGACAGGGACGACCTACGAGCAGTACTTC. It translates to CASSATGTTYEQYF.

This rearrangement joins TRBV14 to TRBJ2-1; TRBD2 agrees at 9 bases. V shed 1 base, J shed 0 bases, and the junction held 7 bases outside the gene matches. CDR3 length equals 18 residues. CDR1 and CDR2 (germline): SGHDN, FVKESK. DNA of the CDR3: TGTGCCAGCAGCCAAGTCAATTTTAGCGGGAGCTCCTACAATGAGCAGTTCTTC. This codes for CASSQVNFSGSSYNEQFF. The complete variable domain, with remaining parts taken from reference TRBV14 and TRBJ2-1, reads EAGVTQFPSHSVIEKGQTVTLRCDPISGHDNLYWYRRVMGKEIKFLLHFVKESKQDESGMPNNRFLAERTGGTYSTLKVQPAELEDSGVYFCASSQVNFSGSSYNEQFFGPGTRLTVL.

A few counts support this clone. The chain uses TRBV18 and TRBJ2-7; D is unclear. Germline CDR1 is KGHSH and CDR2 is LQKENI. The CDR3 totals 12 residues. The ends were cut back, 6 bases at V and 3 bases at J, with 9 bases in the middle. The CDR3 region is CASSTTLYEQYF. The CDR3 region has the DNA TGTGCCAGCTCGACAACCCTCTACGAGCAGTACTTC.

This rearrangement joins TRBV4-2 to TRBJ1-2, with TRBD1 identical over 10 bases. The CDR3 runs to 13 residues. CDR1 LGHNA and CDR2 YNFKEQ come from the germline V gene. Germline trimming cut 4 bases from V and 8 bases from J; bases unmatched to any gene: 4. This CDR3 reads CASSRGTGDGYTF. The DNA for the CDR3 is TGTGCCAGCAGCCGAGGGACAGGGGACGGCTACACCTTC.